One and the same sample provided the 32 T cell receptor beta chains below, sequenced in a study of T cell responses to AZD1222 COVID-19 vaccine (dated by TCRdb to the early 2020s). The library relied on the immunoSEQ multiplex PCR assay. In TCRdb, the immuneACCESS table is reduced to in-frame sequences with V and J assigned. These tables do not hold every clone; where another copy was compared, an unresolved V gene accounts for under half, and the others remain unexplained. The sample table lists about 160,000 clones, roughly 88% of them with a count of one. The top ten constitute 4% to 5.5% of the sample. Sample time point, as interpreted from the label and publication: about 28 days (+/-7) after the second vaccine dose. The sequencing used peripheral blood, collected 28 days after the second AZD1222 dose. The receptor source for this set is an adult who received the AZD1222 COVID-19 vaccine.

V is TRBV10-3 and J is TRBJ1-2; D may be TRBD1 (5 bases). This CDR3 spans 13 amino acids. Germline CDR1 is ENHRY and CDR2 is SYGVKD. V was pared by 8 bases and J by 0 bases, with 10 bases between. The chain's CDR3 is CAIRGEANYGYTF. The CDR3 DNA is TGTGCCATCCGGGGGGAAGCTAACTATGGCTACACCTTC.

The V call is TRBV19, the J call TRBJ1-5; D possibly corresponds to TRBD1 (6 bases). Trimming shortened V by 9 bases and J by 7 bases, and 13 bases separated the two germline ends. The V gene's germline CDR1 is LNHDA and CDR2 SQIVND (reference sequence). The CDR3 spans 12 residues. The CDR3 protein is CASNQGRQPQHF. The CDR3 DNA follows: TGTGCCAGCAACCAGGGGAGGCAGCCCCAGCATTTT.

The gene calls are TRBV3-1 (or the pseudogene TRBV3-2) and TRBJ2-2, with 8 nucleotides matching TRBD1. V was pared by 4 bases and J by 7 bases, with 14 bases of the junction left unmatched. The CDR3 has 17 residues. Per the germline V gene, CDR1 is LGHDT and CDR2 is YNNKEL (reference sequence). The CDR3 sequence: CASSPQGARPTSGELFF. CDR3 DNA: TGTGCCAGCAGCCCCCAGGGGGCGCGACCAACCAGCGGGGAGCTGTTTTTT.

CDR3 sequence (DNA): TGCGCCAGCAGCCAGGAGGGCCATGGAGCTTTCTTT. Protein: CASSQEGHGAFF. The chain combines TRBV4-1 with TRBJ1-1; D gene uncertain. Germline-derived CDR1 and CDR2 are MGHRA and YSYEKL. Trimming removed 3 bases from V and 10 bases from J, with 12 bases in between. The CDR3 loop spans 12 amino acids.

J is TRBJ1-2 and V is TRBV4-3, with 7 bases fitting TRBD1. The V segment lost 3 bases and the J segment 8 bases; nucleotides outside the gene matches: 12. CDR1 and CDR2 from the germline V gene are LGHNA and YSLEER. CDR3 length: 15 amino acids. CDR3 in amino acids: CASSHLEGAKGGYTF. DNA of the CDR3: TGCGCCAGCAGCCACCTCGAGGGGGCGAAGGGAGGCTACACCTTC.

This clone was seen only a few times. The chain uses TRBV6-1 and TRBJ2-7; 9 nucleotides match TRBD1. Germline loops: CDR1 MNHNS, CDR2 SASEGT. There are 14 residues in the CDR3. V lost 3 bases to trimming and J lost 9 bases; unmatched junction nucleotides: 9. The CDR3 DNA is TGTGCCAGCAGTGAGGCCGGGACAGGGACGATGCAGTACTTC. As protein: CASSEAGTGTMQYF.

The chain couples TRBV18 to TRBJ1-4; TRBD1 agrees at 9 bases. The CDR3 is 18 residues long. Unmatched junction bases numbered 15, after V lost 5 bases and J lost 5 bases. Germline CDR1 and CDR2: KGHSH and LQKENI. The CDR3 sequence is CASSRNRGQGGKNEKLFF. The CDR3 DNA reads TGTGCCAGCTCAAGGAACAGGGGGCAAGGAGGGAAGAATGAAAAACTGTTTTTT.

CDR3 in DNA: TGTGCCAGCAGTGTACGGGGGGGCCCTCGGTATGAGCAGTTCTTC. Translated: CASSVRGGPRYEQFF. This chain connects TRBV28 to TRBJ2-1, with 8 bases that match TRBD2. Germline V gives CDR1 MDHEN, CDR2 SYDVKM. Losses at the gene ends were 5 bases for V and 8 bases for J; bases not matched to a gene: 11. CDR3 length: 15 amino acids.

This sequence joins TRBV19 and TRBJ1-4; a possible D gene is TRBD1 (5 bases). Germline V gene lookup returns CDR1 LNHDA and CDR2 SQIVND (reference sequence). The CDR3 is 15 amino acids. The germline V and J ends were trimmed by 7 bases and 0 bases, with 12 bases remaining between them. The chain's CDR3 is CASNDRGATNEKLFF. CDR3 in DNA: TGTGCCAGTAATGACCGGGGGGCAACTAATGAAAAACTGTTTTTT.

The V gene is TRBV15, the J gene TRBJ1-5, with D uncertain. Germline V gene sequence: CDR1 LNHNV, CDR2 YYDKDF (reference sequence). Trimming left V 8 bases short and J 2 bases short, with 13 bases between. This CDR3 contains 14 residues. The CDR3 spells CATQQGLGNQPQHF. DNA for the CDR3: TGTGCCACCCAGCAAGGGTTGGGCAATCAGCCCCAGCATTTT. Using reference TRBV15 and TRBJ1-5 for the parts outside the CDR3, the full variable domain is DAMVIQNPRYQVTQFGKPVTLSCSQTLNHNVMYWYQQKSSQAPKLLFHYYDKDFNNEADTPDNFQSRRPNTSFCFLDIRSPGLGDTAMYLCATQQGLGNQPQHFGDGTRLSIL.

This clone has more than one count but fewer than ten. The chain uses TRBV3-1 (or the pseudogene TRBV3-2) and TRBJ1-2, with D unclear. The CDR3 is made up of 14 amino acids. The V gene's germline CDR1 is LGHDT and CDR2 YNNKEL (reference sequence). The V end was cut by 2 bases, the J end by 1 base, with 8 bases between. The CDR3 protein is CASSQPTRNYGYTF. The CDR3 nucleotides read TGTGCCAGCAGCCAACCGACACGTAACTATGGCTACACCTTC.

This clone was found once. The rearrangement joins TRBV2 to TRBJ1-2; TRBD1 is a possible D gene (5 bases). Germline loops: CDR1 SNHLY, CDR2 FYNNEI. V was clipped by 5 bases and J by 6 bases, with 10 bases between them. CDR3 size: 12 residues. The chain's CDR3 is CASSPTADGYTF. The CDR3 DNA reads TGTGCCAGCAGTCCGACAGCAGATGGCTACACCTTC.

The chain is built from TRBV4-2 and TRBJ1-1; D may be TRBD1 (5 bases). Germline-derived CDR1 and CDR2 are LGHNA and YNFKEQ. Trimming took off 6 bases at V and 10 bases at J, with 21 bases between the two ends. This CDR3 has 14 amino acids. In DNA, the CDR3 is TGTGCCAGCAGACAAACGGGGGGAAGTTTAGGAGCTTTCTTT. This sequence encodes CASRQTGGSLGAFF.

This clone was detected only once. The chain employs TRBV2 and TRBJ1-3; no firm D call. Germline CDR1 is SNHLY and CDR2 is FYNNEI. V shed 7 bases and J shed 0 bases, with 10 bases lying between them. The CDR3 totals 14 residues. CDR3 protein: CASTPAASGNTIYF. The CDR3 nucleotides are TGTGCCAGCACCCCCGCCGCCTCTGGAAACACCATATATTTT.

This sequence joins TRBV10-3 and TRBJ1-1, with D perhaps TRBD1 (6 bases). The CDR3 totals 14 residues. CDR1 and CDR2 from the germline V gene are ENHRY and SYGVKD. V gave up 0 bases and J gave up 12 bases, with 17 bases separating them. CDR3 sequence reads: CAISESGGGSRPFF. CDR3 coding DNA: TGTGCCATCAGTGAGTCGGGGGGCGGTTCGAGACCTTTCTTT.

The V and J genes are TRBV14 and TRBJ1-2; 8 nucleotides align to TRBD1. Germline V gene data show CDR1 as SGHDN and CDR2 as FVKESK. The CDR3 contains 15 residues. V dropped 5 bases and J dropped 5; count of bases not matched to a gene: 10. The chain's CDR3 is CASSEGQGIGYGYTF. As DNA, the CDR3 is TGTGCCAGCAGCGAAGGACAGGGTATCGGATATGGCTACACCTTC.

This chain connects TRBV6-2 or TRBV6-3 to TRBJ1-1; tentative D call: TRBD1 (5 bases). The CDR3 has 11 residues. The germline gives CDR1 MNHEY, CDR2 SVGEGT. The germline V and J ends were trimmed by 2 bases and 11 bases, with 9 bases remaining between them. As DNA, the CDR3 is TGTGCCAGCAGTTACGGGGGGTTGGCTTTCTTT. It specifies CASSYGGLAFF.

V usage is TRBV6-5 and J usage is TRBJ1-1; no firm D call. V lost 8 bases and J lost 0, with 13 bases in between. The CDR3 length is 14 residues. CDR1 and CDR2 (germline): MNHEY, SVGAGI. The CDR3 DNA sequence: TGTGCCAGCCTCGGCAGGTTGATGAACACTGAAGCTTTCTTT. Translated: CASLGRLMNTEAFF.

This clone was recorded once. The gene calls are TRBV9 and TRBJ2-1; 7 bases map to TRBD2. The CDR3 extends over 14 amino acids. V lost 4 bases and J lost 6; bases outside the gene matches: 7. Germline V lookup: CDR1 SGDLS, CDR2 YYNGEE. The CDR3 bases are TGTGCCAGCAGCCCACGGGCGGGGGTCAATGAGCAGTTCTTC. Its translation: CASSPRAGVNEQFF.

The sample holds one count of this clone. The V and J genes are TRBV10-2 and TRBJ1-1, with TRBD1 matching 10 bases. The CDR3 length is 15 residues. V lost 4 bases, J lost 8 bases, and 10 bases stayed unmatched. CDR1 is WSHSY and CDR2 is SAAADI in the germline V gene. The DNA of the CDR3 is TGCGCCAGCAGTGTGTTAGGGACAGGGGCCGCAGAAGCTTTCTTT. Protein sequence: CASSVLGTGAAEAFF.

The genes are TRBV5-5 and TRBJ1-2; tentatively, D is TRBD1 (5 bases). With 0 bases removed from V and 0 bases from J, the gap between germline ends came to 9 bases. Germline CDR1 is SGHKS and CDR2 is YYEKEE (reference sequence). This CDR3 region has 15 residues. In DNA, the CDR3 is TGTGCCAGCAGCTTGGGAGGACAAGCTAACTATGGCTACACCTTC. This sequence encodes CASSLGGQANYGYTF. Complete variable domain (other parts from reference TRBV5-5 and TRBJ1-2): DAGVTQSPTHLIKTRGQQVTLRCSPISGHKSVSWYQQVLGQGPQFIFQYYEKEERGRGNFPDRFSARQFPNYSSELNVNALLLGDSALYLCASSLGGQANYGYTFGSGTRLTVV.

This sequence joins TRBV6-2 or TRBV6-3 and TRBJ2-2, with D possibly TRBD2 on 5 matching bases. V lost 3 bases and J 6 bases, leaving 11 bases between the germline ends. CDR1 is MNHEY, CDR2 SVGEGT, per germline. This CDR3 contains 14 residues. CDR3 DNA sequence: TGTGCCAGCAGTTATGTAGTCGGGGCCGGGGAGCTGTTTTTT. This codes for CASSYVVGAGELFF.

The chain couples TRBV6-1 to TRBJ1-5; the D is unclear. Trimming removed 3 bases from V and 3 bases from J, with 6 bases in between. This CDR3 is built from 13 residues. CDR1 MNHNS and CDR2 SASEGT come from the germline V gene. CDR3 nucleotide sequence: TGTGCCAGCAGTGAGGGGAACAATCAGCCCCAGCATTTT. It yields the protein CASSEGNNQPQHF.

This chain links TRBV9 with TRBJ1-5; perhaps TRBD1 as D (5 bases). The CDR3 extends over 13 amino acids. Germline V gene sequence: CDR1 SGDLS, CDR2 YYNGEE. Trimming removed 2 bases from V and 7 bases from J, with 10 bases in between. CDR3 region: CASSVGRDQPQHF. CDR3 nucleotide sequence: TGTGCCAGCAGCGTGGGACGGGACCAGCCCCAGCATTTT.

For the CDR3, the DNA is TGTGCCAGTAGTCTCGGGCAGAACACTGAAGCTTTCTTT. As protein: CASSLGQNTEAFF. The J gene is TRBJ1-1, the V gene TRBV19, with D unclear. V was trimmed by 5 bases and J by 1 base, leaving 8 bases between them. CDR1 is LNHDA, CDR2 SQIVND, per germline (reference sequence). The CDR3 runs to 13 residues.

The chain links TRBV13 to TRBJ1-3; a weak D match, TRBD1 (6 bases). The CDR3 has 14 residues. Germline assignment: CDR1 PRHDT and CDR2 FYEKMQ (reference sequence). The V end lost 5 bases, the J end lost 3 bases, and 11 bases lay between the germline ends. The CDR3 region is CASSPGRGGNTIYF. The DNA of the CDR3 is TGTGCCAGCAGCCCCGGCAGGGGTGGAAACACCATATATTTT.

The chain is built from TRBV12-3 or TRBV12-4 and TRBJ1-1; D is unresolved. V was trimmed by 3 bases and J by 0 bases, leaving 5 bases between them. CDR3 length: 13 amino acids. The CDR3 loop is CASSFGMNTEAFF. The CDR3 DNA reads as TGTGCCAGCAGTTTCGGGATGAACACTGAAGCTTTCTTT.

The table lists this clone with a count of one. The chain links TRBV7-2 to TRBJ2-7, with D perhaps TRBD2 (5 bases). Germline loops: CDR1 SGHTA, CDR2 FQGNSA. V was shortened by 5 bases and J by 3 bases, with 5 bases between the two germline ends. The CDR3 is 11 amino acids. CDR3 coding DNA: TGTGCCAGCAGCCGGGACTACGAGCAGTACTTC. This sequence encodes CASSRDYEQYF.

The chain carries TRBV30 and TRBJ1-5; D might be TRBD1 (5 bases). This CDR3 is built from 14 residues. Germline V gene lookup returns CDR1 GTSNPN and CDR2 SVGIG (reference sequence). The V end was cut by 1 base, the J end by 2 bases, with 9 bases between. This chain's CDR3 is CAWSEGSGNQPQHF. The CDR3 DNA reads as TGTGCCTGGAGTGAGGGGTCGGGCAATCAGCCCCAGCATTTT.

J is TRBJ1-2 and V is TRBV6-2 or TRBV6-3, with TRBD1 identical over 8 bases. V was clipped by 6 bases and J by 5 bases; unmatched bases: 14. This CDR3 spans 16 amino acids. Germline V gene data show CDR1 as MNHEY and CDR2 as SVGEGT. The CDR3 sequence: CASSPRGQGPLYGYTF. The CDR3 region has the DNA TGTGCCAGCAGCCCCAGGGGGCAAGGACCGCTTTATGGCTACACCTTC.

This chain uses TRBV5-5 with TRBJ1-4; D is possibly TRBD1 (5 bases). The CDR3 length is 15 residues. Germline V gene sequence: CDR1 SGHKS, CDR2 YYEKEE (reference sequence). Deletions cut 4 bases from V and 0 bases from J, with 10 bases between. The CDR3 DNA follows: TGTGCCAGCAGCATAGACAGAACAACTAATGAAAAACTGTTTTTT. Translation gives CASSIDRTTNEKLFF.

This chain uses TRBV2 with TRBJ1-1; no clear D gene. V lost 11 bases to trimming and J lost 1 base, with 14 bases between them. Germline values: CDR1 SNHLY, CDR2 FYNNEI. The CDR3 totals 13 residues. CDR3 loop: CAGTRQSNTEAFF. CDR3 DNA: TGTGCCGGCACTCGGCAGTCGAACACTGAAGCTTTCTTT.